This entry describes one TCR beta chain. The antigen is not known. TCRdb's table, derived via immunoSEQ multiplex PCR, lists solely in-frame clones and lacks some. The sample records under 750,000 clones, roughly 72% being singletons. The trim removed 6 bases at V and 5 bases at J, leaving 6 bases unmatched. The germline V gene has CDR1 MGHDK and CDR2 SYGVNS. This CDR3 region has 14 residues. The sample belongs to a study of shared clonotypes between healthy human individuals. Study results and limitations: Some naive CD4 clonotypes, around 4.9%, turned up in common across a few donors.

Specimen: memory CD4+ T cells sorted from blood. The subset here: CD45RA-negative fraction. This TCR came from a woman in her 30s in good health. V and J are TRBV25-1 and TRBJ2-3; TRBD1 aligns across 9 bases. CDR3 sequence (DNA): TGTGCCAGCAGCGGGACAGGGTGGGGAGATACGCAGTATTTT. This gives the protein CASSGTGWGDTQYF.